The 7 T cell receptor beta chains below were found in one sample sequenced in a study of cytotoxic CD8 clonotypes in ibrutinib-treated CLL. Only in-frame clones appear in the TCRdb table, and some are missing; sequencing was by immunoSEQ multiplex PCR. Seen here are 300,000 to 350,000 clones, almost 80% observed once, and the top ten hold roughly 6.3%. The sequencing here drew on PBMCs, taken before ibrutinib treatment. These receptor sequences come from a human donor with chronic lymphocytic leukemia.

This clone was observed a few times. V is TRBV7-7 and J is TRBJ2-6; D might be TRBD2 (5 bases). The CDR3 extends over 15 amino acids. The V end lost 5 bases, the J end lost 0 bases, and 8 bases lay between the germline ends. Germline V gene lookup returns CDR1 SSHAT and CDR2 FNYEAQ (reference sequence). CDR3 bases: TGTGCCAGCAGCCGAGGGTACTCTGGGGCCAACGTCCTGACTTTC. It yields the protein CASSRGYSGANVLTF.

The chain is built from TRBV11-3 and TRBJ1-1; 7 bases agree with TRBD1. The CDR3 spans 14 residues. Losses at the gene ends were 0 bases for V and 10 bases for J; bases not matched to a gene: 8. Germline CDR1 reads SGHNT; CDR2 reads YENEEA. In DNA form, the CDR3 reads TGTGCCAGCAGCTTAGACCCGACAGGGCGTCCAGCTTTCTTT. It codes for CASSLDPTGRPAFF.

The chain employs TRBV2 and TRBJ2-7, with unresolved D. This CDR3 has 12 residues. V lost 4 bases, J lost 0 bases, and 4 bases lay in between. The V gene's germline CDR1 is SNHLY and CDR2 FYNNEI. The CDR3 DNA follows: TGTGCCAGCAGTGCAGACTCCTACGAGCAGTACTTC. It specifies CASSADSYEQYF.

The chain combines TRBV7-9 with TRBJ2-7; TRBD1 might be the D (5 bases). With 5 bases removed from V and 6 bases from J, the gap between germline ends came to 14 bases. The germline CDR1 and CDR2 sequences are SEHNR and FQNEAQ (reference sequence). This CDR3 is built from 13 residues. CDR3 in amino acids: CASSVTEQFEQYF. The CDR3 DNA reads as TGTGCCAGCAGCGTGACAGAGCAATTCGAGCAGTACTTC.

The V call is TRBV6-5, the J call TRBJ2-7; D unresolved. The germline gives CDR1 MNHEY, CDR2 SVGAGI. The CDR3 covers 11 residues. V gave up 6 bases and J gave up 4 bases, with 7 bases separating them. This chain's CDR3 is CASRAAYEQYF. The CDR3 DNA reads as TGTGCCAGCAGAGCCGCGTACGAGCAGTACTTC.

In nucleotides, the CDR3 is TGTGCCAGCAGTGAATCAACGGACAGGCCTATTCAGTACTTC. Translating gives CASSESTDRPIQYF. The chain is built from TRBV25-1 and TRBJ2-4; 7 bases agree with TRBD1. V trimming: 1 base; J trimming: 10 bases; junction bases outside the gene matches: 7. Germline loops: CDR1 MGHDK, CDR2 SYGVNS. The length of the CDR3 is 14 residues. The variable domain in full, with the rest retrieved from reference TRBV25-1 and TRBJ2-4, is EADIYQTPRYLVIGTGKKITLECSQTMGHDKMYWYQQDPGMELHLIHYSYGVNSTEKGDLSSESTVSRIRTEHFPLTLESARPSHTSQYLCASSESTDRPIQYFGAGTRLSVL.

The DNA for the CDR3 is TGTGCCAGCAGCAAAGGGGGGACAGAACATGGCTACACCTTC. Protein product: CASSKGGTEHGYTF. This chain joins TRBV21-1 and TRBJ1-2; the D call of TRBD1 is as the table states it, not checked on the DNA. TRBV21-1 is described as a pseudogene. The CDR3 is 14 residues long.